This T cell receptor (beta chain) appears in the sequencing data of a study of blood T cell repertoires in COVID-19. Generated by immunoSEQ multiplex PCR, the TCRdb table keeps only in-frame clones and is missing some. The table includes more than 120,000 clones, 87% detected once. Germline lookup yields CDR1 MGHDK and CDR2 SYGVNS. The CDR3 totals 15 residues. The J segment lost 4 bases and the V segment lost 6 bases, leaving 8 bases of the junction unmatched. The V gene is TRBV25-1, the J gene TRBJ2-7, with TRBD2 matching over 11 bases. The sequence was obtained from a woman aged 45-59 years with acute or convalescent COVID-19. What was sequenced was peripheral blood. CDR3 in DNA: TGTGCCAGCAGACTTAGCGGGGGGGACCATTACGAGCAGTACTTC. This gives the protein CASRLSGGDHYEQYF.